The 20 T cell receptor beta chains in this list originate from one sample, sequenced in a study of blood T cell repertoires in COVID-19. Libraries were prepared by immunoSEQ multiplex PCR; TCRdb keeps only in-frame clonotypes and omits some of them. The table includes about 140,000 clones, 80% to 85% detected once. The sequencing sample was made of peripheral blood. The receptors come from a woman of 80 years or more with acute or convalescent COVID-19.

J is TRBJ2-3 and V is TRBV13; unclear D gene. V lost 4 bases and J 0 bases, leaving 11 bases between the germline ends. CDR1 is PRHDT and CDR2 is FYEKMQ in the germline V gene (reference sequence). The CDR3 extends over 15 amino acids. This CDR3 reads CASSSRQASTDTQYF. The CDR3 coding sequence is TGTGCCAGCAGCTCACGACAAGCTAGCACAGATACGCAGTATTTT.

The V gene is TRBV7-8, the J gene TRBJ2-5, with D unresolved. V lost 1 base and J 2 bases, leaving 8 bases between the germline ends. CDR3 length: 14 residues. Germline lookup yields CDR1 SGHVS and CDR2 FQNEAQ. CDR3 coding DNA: TGTGCCAGCAGCTTAGGACTTCTTCAAGAGACCCAGTACTTC. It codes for CASSLGLLQETQYF.

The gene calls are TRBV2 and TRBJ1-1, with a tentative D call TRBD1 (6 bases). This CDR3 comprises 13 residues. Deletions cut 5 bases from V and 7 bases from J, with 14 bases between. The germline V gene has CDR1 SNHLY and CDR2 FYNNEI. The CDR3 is CASSLGADGEAFF. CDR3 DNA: TGTGCCAGCAGTCTGGGGGCGGACGGTGAAGCTTTCTTT.

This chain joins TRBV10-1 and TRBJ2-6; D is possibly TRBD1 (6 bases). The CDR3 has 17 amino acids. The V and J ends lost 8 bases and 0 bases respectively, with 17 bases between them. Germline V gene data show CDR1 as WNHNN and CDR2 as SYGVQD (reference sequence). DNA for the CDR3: TGCGCCAGCCTCGGGACAAGCCCCCTCTCTGGGGCCAACGTCCTGACTTTC. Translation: CASLGTSPLSGANVLTF.

This CDR3 is CASNDPRQGAGEQYF. DNA of the CDR3: TGTGCCAGCAACGACCCAAGACAGGGGGCGGGCGAGCAGTACTTC. The chain is built from TRBV9 and TRBJ2-7; TRBD1 agrees at 10 bases. Germline values: CDR1 SGDLS, CDR2 YYNGEE. V shed 6 bases, J shed 6 bases, and the junction held 12 bases outside the gene matches. This CDR3 is 15 amino acids long.

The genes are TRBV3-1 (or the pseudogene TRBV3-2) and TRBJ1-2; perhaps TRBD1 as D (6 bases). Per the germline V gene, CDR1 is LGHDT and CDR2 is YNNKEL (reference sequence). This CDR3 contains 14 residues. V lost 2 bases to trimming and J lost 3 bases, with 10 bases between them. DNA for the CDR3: TGTGCCAGCAGCCAAATCCACAGGGACTATGGCTACACCTTC. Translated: CASSQIHRDYGYTF.

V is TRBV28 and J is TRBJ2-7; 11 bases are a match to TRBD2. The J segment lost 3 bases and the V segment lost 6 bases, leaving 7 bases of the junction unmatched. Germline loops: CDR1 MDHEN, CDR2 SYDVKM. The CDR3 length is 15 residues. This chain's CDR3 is CASSLLAGEDYEQYF. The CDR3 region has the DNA TGTGCCAGCAGCCTACTAGCGGGAGAGGACTACGAGCAGTACTTC.

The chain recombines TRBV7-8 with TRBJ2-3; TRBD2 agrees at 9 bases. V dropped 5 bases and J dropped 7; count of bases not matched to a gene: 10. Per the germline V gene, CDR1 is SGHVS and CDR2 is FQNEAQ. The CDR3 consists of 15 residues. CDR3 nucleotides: TGTGCCAGCAGCCGAGAGCCGACTAGCGGTTATACGCAGTATTTT. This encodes CASSREPTSGYTQYF.

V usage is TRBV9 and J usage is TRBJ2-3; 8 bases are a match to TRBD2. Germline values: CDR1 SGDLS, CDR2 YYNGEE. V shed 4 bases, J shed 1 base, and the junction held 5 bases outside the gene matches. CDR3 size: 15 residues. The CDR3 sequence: CASSPRAGGTDTQYF. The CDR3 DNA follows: TGTGCCAGCAGCCCACGAGCGGGGGGCACAGATACGCAGTATTTT. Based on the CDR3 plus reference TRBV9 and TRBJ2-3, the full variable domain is DSGVTQTPKHLITATGQRVTLRCSPRSGDLSVYWYQQSLDQGLQFLIQYYNGEERAKGNILERFSAQQFPDLHSELNLSSLELGDSALYFCASSPRAGGTDTQYFGPGTRLTVL.

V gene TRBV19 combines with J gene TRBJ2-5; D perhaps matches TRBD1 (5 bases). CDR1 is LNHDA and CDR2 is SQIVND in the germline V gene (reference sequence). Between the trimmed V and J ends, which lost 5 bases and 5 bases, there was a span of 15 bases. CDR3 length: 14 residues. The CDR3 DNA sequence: TGTGCCAGTAGTGGTCTCTGGGGCGAGGAGACCCAGTACTTC. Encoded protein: CASSGLWGEETQYF.

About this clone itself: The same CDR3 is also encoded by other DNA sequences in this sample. The CDR3 sequence is CASSRDRYSYEQYF. For the CDR3, the DNA is TGTGCCAGCAGCCGAGACAGATACTCCTACGAGCAGTACTTC. This chain connects TRBV3-1 (or the pseudogene TRBV3-2) to TRBJ2-7, with D possibly TRBD1 on 5 matching bases. From germline, CDR1 is LGHDT and CDR2 YNNKEL (reference sequence). The CDR3 has 14 amino acids. Trimming stripped 4 bases from V and 0 bases from J, with 10 bases between.

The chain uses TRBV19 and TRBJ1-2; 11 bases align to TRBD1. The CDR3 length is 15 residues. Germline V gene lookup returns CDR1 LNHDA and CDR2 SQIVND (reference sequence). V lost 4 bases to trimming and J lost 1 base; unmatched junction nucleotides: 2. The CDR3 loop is CASSRTGGVNYGYTF. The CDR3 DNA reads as TGTGCCAGTAGTAGGACAGGGGGCGTTAACTATGGCTACACCTTC.

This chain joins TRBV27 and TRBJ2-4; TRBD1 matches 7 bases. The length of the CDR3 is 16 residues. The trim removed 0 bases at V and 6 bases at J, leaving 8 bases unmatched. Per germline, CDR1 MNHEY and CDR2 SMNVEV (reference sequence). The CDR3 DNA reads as TGTGCCAGCAGTTTATCGTCTGGGGCAGGGGGAAACATTCAGTACTTC. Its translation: CASSLSSGAGGNIQYF.

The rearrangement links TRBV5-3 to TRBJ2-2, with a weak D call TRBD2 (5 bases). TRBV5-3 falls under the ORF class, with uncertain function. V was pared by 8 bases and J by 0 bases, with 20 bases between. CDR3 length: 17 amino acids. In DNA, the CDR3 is TGTGCCAGCCGAGGGATAGTAACTCGGTCGAACACCGGGGAGCTGTTTTTT. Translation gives CASRGIVTRSNTGELFF.

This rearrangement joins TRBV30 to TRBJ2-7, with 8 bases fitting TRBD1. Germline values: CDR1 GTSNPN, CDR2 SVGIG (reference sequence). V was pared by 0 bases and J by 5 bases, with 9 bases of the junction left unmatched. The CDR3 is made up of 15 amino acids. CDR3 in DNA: TGTGCCTGGAGTGTTTTAAGGACAGGGAACGACGAGCAGTACTTC. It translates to CAWSVLRTGNDEQYF. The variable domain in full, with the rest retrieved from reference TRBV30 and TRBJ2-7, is SQTIHQWPATLVQPVGSPLSLECTVEGTSNPNLYWYRQAAGRGLQLLFYSVGIGQISSEVPQNLSASRPQDRQFILSSKKLLLSDSGFYLCAWSVLRTGNDEQYFGPGTRLTVT.

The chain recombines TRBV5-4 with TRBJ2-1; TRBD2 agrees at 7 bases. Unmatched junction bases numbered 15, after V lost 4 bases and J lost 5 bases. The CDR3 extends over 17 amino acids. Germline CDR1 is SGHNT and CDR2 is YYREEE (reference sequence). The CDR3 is CASSRQIGGSWDNEQFF. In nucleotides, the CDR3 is TGTGCCAGCAGCCGCCAAATCGGCGGGAGTTGGGACAATGAGCAGTTCTTC.

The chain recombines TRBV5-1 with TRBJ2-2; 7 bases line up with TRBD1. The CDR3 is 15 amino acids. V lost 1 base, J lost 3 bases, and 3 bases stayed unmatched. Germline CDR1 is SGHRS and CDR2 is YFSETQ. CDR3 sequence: CASSLQGVHTGELFF. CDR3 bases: TGCGCCAGCAGCTTGCAGGGGGTCCACACCGGGGAGCTGTTTTTT. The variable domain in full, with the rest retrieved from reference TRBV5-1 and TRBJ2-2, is KAGVTQTPRYLIKTRGQQVTLSCSPISGHRSVSWYQQTPGQGLQFLFEYFSETQRNKGNFPGRFSGRQFSNSRSEMNVSTLELGDSALYLCASSLQGVHTGELFFGEGSRLTVL.

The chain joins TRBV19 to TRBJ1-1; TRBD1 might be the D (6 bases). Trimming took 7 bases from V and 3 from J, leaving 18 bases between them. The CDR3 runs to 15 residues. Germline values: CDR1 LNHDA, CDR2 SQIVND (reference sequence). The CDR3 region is CASTPGGGTYTEAFF. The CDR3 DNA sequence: TGTGCCAGTACTCCGGGAGGGGGGACGTACACTGAAGCTTTCTTT.

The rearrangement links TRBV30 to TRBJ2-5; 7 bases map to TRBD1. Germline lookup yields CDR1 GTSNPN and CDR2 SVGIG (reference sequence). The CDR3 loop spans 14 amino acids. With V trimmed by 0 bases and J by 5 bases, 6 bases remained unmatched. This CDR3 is CAWSVKGGVETQYF. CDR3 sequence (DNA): TGTGCCTGGAGTGTTAAAGGGGGCGTGGAGACCCAGTACTTC.

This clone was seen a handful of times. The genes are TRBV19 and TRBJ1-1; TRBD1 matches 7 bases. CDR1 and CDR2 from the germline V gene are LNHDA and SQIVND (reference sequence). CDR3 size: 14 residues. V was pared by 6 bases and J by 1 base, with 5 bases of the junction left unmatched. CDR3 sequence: CASSWGQTNTEAFF. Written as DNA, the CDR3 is TGTGCCAGTAGCTGGGGACAGACGAACACTGAAGCTTTCTTT.